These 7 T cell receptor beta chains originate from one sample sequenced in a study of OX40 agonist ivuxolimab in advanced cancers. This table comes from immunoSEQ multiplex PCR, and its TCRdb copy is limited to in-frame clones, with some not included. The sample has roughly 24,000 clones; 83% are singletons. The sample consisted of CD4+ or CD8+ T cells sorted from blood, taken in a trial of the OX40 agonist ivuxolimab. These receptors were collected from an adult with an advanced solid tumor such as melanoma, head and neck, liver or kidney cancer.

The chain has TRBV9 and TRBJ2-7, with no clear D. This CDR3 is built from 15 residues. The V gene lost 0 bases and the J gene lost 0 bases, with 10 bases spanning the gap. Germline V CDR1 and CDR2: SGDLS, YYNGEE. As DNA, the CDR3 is TGTGCCAGCAGCGTAGCCTCCGCAGCCTCCTACGAGCAGTACTTC. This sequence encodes CASSVASAASYEQYF.

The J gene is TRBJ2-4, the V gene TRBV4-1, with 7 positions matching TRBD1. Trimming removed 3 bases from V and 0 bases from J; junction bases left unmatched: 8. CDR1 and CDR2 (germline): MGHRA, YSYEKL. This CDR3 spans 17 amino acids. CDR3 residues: CASSHTGTEEAKNIQYF. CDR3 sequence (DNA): TGCGCCAGCAGCCATACCGGGACAGAAGAAGCCAAAAACATTCAGTACTTC.

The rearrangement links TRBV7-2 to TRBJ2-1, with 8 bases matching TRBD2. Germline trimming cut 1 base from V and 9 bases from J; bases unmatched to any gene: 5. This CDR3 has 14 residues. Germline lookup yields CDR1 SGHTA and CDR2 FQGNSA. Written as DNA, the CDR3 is TGTGCCAGCAGCTTAGGCGGGGGGTACCCTGAGCAGTTCTTC. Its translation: CASSLGGGYPEQFF.

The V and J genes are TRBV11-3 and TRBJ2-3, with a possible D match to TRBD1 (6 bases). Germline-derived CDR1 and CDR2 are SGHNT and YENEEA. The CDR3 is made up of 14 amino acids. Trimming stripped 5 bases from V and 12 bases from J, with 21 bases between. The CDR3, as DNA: TGTGCCAGCAGCAGAGAGAGTCCCGGGACACCCCAGTATTTT. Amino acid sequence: CASSRESPGTPQYF.

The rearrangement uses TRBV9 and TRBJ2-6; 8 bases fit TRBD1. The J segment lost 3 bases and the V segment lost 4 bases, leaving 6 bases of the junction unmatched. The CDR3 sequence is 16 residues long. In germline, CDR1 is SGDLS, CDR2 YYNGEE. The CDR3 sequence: CASSPGQVVGANVLTF. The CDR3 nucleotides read TGTGCCAGCAGCCCGGGACAGGTAGTTGGGGCCAACGTCCTGACTTTC.

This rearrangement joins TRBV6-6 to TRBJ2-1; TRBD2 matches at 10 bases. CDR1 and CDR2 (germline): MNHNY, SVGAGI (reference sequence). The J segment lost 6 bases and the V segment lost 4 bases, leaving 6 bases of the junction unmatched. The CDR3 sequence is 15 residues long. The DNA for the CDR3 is TGTGCCAGCAGTTTCGTAGCGGGGGGACCCAATGAGCAGTTCTTC. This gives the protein CASSFVAGGPNEQFF.

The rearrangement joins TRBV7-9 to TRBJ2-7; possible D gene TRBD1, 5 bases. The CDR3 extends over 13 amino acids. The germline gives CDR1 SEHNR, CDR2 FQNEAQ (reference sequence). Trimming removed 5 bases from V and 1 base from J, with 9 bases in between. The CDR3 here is CASSPDSSYEQYF. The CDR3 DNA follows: TGTGCCAGCAGCCCTGACAGTTCCTACGAGCAGTACTTC.